This T cell receptor (beta chain) was documented in a study of T-cell memory formation after mild COVID-19. This CDR3 comprises 16 residues. V was trimmed by 6 bases and J by 2 bases, leaving 16 bases between them. Study-wide points: Pre-infection memory contained some responding clones, which suggested that cross-reactive memory had joined.

5'RACE primed from the constant segment yielded TCR alpha and TCR beta cDNA libraries bearing sample barcodes and UMIs. TCRdb redid the calling of the 5' RACE reads with MiXCR, one entry per CDR3 protein. This repertoire shows about 360,000 distinct CDR3 sequences, approximately 14% found once; its top ten account for about 20%. A remark on this clonotype: The antigen is undetermined.

The V and J genes are TRBV12-3 or TRBV12-4 and TRBJ2-2; D uncertain. This TCR derives from a man between 18 and 29 years old who had mild COVID-19 (a few samples of this study predate the infection). Cell type and time point are not known. The sample was PBMCs or a T cell subset sorted from them (not recorded which). CDR3 residues: CASSPYTRTNTGELFF. CDR3 bases: TGTGCCAGCAGCCCGTATACCCGGACCAACACCGGGGAGCTGTTTTTT.